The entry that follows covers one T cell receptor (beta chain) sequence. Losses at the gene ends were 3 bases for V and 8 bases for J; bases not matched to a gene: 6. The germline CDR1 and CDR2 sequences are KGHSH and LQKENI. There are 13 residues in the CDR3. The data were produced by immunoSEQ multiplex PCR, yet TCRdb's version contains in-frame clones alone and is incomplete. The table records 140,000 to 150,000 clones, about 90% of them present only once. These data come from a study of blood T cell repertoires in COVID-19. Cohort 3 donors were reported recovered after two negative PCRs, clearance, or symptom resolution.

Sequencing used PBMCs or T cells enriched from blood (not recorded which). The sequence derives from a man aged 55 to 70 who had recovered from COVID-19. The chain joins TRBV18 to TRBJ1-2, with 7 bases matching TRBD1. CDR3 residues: CASSPRGGYGYTF. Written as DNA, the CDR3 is TGTGCCAGCTCACCTCGAGGGGGCTACGGCTACACCTTC. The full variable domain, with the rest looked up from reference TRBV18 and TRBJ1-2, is NAGVMQNPRHLVRRRGQEARLRCSPMKGHSHVYWYRQLPEEGLKFMVYLQKENIIDESGMPKERFSAEFPKEGPSILRIQQVVRGDSAAYFCASSPRGGYGYTFGSGTRLTVV.